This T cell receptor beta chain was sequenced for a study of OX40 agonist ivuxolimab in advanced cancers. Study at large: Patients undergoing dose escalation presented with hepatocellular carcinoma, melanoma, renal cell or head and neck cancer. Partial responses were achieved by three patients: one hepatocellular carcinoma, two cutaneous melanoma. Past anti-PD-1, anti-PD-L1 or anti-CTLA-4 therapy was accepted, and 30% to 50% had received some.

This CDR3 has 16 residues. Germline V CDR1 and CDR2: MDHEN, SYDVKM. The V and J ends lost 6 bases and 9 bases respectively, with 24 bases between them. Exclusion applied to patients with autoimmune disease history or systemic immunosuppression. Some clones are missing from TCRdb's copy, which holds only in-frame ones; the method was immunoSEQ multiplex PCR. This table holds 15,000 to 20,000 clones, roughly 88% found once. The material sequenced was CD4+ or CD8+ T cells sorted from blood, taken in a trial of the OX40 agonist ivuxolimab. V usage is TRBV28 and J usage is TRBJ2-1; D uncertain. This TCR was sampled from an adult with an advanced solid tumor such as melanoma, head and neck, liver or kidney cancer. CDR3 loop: CASSPIDARVLVEQFF. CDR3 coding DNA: TGTGCCAGCAGCCCGATCGACGCCCGTGTCTTGGTTGAGCAGTTCTTC.